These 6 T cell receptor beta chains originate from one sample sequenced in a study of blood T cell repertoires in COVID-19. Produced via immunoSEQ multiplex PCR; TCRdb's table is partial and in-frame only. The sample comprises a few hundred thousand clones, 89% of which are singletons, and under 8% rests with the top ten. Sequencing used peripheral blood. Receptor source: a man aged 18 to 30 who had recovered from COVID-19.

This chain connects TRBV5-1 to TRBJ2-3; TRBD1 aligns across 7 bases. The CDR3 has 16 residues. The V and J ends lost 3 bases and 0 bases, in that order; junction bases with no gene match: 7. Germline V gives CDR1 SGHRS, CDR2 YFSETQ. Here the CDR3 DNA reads TGCGCCAGCAGCTCCGGACAGGCCGGGAGCACAGATACGCAGTATTTT. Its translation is CASSSGQAGSTDTQYF.

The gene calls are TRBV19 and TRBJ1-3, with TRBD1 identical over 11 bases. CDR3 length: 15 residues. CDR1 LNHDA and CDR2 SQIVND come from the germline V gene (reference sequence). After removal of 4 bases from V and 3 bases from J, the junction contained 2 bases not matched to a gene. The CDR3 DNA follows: TGTGCCAGTAGTAGGACAGGGGGCATTGGAAACACCATATATTTT. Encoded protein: CASSRTGGIGNTIYF. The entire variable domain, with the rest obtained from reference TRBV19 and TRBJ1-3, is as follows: DGGITQSPKYLFRKEGQNVTLSCEQNLNHDAMYWYRQDPGQGLRLIYYSQIVNDFQKGDIAEGYSVSREKKESFPLTVTSAQKNPTAFYLCASSRTGGIGNTIYFGEGSWLTVV.

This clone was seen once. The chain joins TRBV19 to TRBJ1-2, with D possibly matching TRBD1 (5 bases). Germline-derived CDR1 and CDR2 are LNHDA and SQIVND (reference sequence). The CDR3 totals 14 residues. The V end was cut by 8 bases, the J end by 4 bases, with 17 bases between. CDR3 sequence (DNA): TGTGCCAGTCGCCAGGAGGGGCCTCTCTATGGCTACACCTTC. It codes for CASRQEGPLYGYTF.

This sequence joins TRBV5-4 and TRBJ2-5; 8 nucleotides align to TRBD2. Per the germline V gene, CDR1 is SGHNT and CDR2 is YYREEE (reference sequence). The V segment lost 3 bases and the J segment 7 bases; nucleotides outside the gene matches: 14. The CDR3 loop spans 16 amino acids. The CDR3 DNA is TGTGCCAGCAGCTGGAGGGCGGGGGGCGTTGAAGGGACCCAGTACTTC. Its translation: CASSWRAGGVEGTQYF.

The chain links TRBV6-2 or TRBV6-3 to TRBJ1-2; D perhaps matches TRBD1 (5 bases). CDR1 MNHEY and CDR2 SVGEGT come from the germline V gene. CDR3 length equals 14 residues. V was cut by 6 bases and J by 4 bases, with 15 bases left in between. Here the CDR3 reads CASSPGGGLYGYTF. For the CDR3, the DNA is TGTGCCAGCAGCCCCGGCGGGGGACTCTATGGCTACACCTTC.

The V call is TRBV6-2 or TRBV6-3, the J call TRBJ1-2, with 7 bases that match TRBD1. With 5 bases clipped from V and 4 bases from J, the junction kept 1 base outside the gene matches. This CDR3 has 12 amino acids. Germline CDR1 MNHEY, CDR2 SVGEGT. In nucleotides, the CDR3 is TGTGCCAGCAGTCAGGGGGTCTATGGCTACACCTTC. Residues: CASSQGVYGYTF.